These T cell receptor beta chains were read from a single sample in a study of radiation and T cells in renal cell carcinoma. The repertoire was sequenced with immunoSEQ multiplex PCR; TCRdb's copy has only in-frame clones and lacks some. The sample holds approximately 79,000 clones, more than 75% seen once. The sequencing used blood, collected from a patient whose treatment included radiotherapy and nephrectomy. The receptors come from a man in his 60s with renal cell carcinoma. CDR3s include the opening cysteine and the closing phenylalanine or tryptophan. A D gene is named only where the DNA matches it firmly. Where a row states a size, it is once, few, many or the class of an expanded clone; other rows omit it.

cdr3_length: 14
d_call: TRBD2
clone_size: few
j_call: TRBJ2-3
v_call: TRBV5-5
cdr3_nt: TGTGCCAGCAGCCCAATAGCGGGAGGTGGGACGCAGTATTTT
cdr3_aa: CASSPIAGGGTQYF

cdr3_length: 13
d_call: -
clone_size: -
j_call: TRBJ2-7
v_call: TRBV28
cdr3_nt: TGTGCCAGCAGTTTCCCACAGGACTACGAGCAGTACTTC
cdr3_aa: CASSFPQDYEQYF

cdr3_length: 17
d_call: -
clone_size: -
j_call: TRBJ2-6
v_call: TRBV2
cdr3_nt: TGTGCCGGTAGTGGTAGCAGGCCTAGCTCTGGGGCCAACGTCCTGACTTTC
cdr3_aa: CAGSGSRPSSGANVLTF

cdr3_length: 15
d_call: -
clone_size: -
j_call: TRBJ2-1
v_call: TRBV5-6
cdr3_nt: TGTGCCAGCAGCTTGGTCGCGGGGTGGGACAATGAGCAGTTCTTC
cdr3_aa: CASSLVAGWDNEQFF

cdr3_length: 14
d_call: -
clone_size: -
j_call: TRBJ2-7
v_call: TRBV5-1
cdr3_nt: TGCGCCAGCCGGGAGCGGGACACCACCTACGAGCAGTACTTC
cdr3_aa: CASRERDTTYEQYF

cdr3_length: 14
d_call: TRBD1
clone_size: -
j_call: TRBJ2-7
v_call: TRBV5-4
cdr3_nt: TGTGCCAGCAGCTTGACAGGGGTCCGCTACGAGCAGTACTTC
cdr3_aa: CASSLTGVRYEQYF

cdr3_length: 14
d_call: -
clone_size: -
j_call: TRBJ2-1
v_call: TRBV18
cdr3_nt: TGTGCCAGCTCACCCTTAGCGGTGGGCAATGAGCAGTTCTTC
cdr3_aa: CASSPLAVGNEQFF

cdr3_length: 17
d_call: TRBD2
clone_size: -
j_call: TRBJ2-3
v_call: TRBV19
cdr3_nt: TGTGCCAGTAGTATAGGGTGGCGGGAGGGAAGCACAGATACGCAGTATTTT
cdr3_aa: CASSIGWREGSTDTQYF

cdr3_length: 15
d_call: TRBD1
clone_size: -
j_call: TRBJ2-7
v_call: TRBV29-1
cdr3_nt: TGCAGCGTTGGGGGGGTCCAGGGGGCGACGCAGGAGCAGTACTTC
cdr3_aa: CSVGGVQGATQEQYF

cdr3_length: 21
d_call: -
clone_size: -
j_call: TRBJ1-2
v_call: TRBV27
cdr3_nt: TGTGCCAGCAGTTTATCTTGGCTTAATTTGGGACCCCGGGGGAAGTGGTATGGCTACACCTTC
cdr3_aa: CASSLSWLNLGPRGKWYGYTF

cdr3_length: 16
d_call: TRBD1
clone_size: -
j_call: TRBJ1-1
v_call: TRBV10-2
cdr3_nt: TGCGCCAGCAGTGGAATAACTGGACAGGGGCGGACTGAAGCTTTCTTT
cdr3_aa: CASSGITGQGRTEAFF

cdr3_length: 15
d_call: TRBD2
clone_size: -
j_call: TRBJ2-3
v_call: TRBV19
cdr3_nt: TGTGCCAGTAGGGTCTCGGCGGGAGTGGCAGATACGCAGTATTTT
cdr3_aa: CASRVSAGVADTQYF

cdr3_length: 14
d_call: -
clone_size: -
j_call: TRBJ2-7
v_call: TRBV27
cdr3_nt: TGTGCCAGCAGTGTCCAGGGGAGAGCGCACGAGCAGTACTTC
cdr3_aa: CASSVQGRAHEQYF

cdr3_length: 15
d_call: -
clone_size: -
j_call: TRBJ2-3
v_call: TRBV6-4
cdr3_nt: TGTGCCAGCAGTGACCAAGCGGGTCGCGCAGATACGCAGTATTTT
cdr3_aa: CASSDQAGRADTQYF

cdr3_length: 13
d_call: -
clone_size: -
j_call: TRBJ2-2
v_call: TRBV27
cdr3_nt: TGTGCCAGCGCAGTGGGCTACACCGGGGAGCTGTTTTTT
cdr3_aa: CASAVGYTGELFF

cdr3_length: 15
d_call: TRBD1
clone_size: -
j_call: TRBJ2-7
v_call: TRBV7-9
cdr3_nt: TGTGCCAGCAGCTCCCCCGGGACAGGCGTCTACGAGCAGTACTTC
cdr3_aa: CASSSPGTGVYEQYF

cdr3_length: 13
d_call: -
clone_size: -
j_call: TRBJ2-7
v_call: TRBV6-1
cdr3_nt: TGTGCCAGCAGTGCGTCCCGTCTGTACGAGCAGTACTTC
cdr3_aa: CASSASRLYEQYF

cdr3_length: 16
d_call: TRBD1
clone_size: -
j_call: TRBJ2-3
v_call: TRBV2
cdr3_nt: TGTGCCAGCAGGGCTGACCGGGACAGGGTAAGAGATACGCAGTATTTT
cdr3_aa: CASRADRDRVRDTQYF

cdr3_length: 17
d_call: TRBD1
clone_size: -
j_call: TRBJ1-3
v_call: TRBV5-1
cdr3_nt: TGCGCCAGCAGCTTGGAAGCGGGACAGGGAGGTGGAAACACCATATATTTT
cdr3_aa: CASSLEAGQGGGNTIYF

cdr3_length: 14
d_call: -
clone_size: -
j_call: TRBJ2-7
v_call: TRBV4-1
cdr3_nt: TGCGCCAGCAGCCAAGAGACTGGGACCTACGAGCAGTACTTC
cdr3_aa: CASSQETGTYEQYF

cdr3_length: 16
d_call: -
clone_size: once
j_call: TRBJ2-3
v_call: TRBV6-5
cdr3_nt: TGTGCCAGCAGTTACGGGGCGGCAGGAGTCGAGGGTACGCAGTATTTT
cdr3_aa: CASSYGAAGVEGTQYF

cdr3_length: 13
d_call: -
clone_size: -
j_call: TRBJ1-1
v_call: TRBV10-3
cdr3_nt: TGTGCCGTCAGTGAGTCGGATAACACTGAAGCTTTCTTT
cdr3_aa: CAVSESDNTEAFF

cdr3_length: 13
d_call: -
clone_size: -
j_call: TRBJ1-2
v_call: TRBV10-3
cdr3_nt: TGTGCCATCAGTGAGGACATCGGGGGTGGCTACACCTTC
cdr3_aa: CAISEDIGGGYTF

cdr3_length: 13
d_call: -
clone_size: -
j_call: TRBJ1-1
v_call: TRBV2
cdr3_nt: TGTGCCAGCAGTGAAGTCCCGAACACTGAAGCTTTCTTT
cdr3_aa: CASSEVPNTEAFF

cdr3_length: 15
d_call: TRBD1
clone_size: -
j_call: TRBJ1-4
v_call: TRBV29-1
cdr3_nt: TGCAGCGTGGGGTTCGGGGACAGGGGGTATGAAAAACTGTTTTTT
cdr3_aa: CSVGFGDRGYEKLFF

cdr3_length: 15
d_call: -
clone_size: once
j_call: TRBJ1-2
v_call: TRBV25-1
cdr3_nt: TGTGCCAGCAGCGTTACAGGGAACGGGATCTATGGCTACACCTTC
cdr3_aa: CASSVTGNGIYGYTF

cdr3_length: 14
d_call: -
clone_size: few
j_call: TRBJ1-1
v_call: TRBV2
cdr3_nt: TGTGCCAGCAGTGAGGGAAGGGTAGCCACTGAAGCTTTCTTT
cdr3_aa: CASSEGRVATEAFF

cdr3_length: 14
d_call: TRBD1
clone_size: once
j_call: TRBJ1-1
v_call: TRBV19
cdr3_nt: TGTGCCAGTAGTCTGGGACAGATGAACACTGAAGCTTTCTTT
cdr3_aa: CASSLGQMNTEAFF

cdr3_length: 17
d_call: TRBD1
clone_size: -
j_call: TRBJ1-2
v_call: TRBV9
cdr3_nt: TGTGCCAGCAGCGCCGGGCGGGACAGCTTCTTCGGGTATGGCTACACCTTC
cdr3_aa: CASSAGRDSFFGYGYTF